This is a list of T cell receptor beta chains from one sample in a study of cytomegalovirus exposure and HLA in healthy donors. Measured with immunoSEQ multiplex PCR; TCRdb has only the in-frame clones, and not every one. The data show about 140,000 clones, just under 80% seen once. The sequenced material came from PBMCs. The receptors derive from a man younger than 40 in good health and CMV-seronegative. CDR3s include the opening cysteine and the closing phenylalanine or tryptophan. A D gene is named only where the DNA matches it firmly. Clone size is given for some rows only: seen once, a few or many times, or a class if the clone is expanded.

once | TRBD2 | TRBJ2-7 | TRBV14 | TGTGCCAGCAGCCAAGTTGCGGGAGGCCTAACTAGTTTCTACGAGCAGTACTTC | CASSQVAGGLTSFYEQYF
. | TRBD2 | TRBJ2-3 | TRBV5-1 | TGCGCCAGCAGCTTAAGACTAGCGGGGGGCCTAATAAGCACAGATACGCAGTATTTT | CASSLRLAGGLISTDTQYF
once | TRBD1 | TRBJ1-2 | TRBV5-1 | TGCGCCAGCAGAGAGGGACAGGCGAACTATGGCTACACCTTC | CASREGQANYGYTF
. | . | TRBJ1-4 | TRBV5-1 | TGCGCCAGCAGCCGGCGGGGGGAGGCTAATGAAAAACTGTTTTTT | CASSRRGEANEKLFF
. | . | TRBJ2-1 | TRBV4-1 | TGCGCCAGCAGCCAAGGTCTGGCCACGTCCTACAATGAGCAGTTCTTC | CASSQGLATSYNEQFF
. | . | TRBJ1-1 | TRBV19 | TGTGCCAGTAGTATAGACAGGGGCGCTGAAGCTTTCTTT | CASSIDRGAEAFF
. | . | TRBJ1-2 | TRBV30 | TGTGCCTGGCGAGGGAGGGACGAACCCTATGGCTACACCTTC | CAWRGRDEPYGYTF
few | TRBD1 | TRBJ2-2 | TRBV5-6 | TGTGCCAGCAGCCTCGCTGGACAGGGCCCGGGGGTGTTTTTT | CASSLAGQGPGVFF
. | . | TRBJ2-6 | TRBV15 | TGTGCCACCAGCAGAGAACGCGGGGACTCTGGGGCCAACGTCCTGACTTTC | CATSRERGDSGANVLTF
. | TRBD1 | TRBJ1-5 | TRBV2 | TGTGCCAGCAGTGGGACAGGGGTCCATCAGCCCCAGCATTTT | CASSGTGVHQPQHF
. | . | TRBJ1-1 | TRBV9 | TGTGCCAGCAGCACACAGGGTGACACTGAAGCTTTCTTT | CASSTQGDTEAFF
. | . | TRBJ2-2 | TRBV29-1 | TGCAGCGTTGAAGGGATTTGGGGGGCGAACACCGGGGAGCTGTTTTTT | CSVEGIWGANTGELFF
. | TRBD2 | TRBJ2-1 | TRBV6-5 | TGTGCCAGCAGTTACGGAGGGACTAGATCCAATGAGCAGTTCTTC | CASSYGGTRSNEQFF
. | TRBD2 | TRBJ2-2 | TRBV28 | TGTGCCAGCAGTGCCAACCACAGGTGGGGCGGGAGGGCCAAAGGGGAGCTGTTTTTT | CASSANHRWGGRAKGELFF
. | TRBD1 | TRBJ2-3 | TRBV5-1 | TGCGCCAGCAGCCTGTCGGGGACAGGGTCCGATACGCAGTATTTT | CASSLSGTGSDTQYF
. | TRBD1 | TRBJ1-5 | TRBV28 | TGTGCCAGCAGTTCCAAGGACAGGGGGTTCCCTAGCAATCAGCCCCAGCATTTT | CASSSKDRGFPSNQPQHF
. | TRBD2 | TRBJ2-1 | TRBV4-1 | TGCGCCAGCAGCCAAGAATTGCTAGCGGGCAGAAATGAGCAGTTCTTC | CASSQELLAGRNEQFF
. | . | TRBJ1-2 | TRBV10-3 | TGTGCCATCAGTGGGCACAGGATTGGCTACACCTTC | CAISGHRIGYTF
. | . | TRBJ1-5 | TRBV6-6 | TGTGCCAGCAGTTACGGGCAGACACATCAGCCCCAGCATTTT | CASSYGQTHQPQHF
once | . | TRBJ2-6 | TRBV18 | TGTGCCAGCTCACCAGGGGCGGGGGCTCTATCTGGGGCCAACGTCCTGACTTTC | CASSPGAGALSGANVLTF
. | . | TRBJ1-1 | TRBV19 | TGTGCCAGTAGTCGGGGGTGCACAGCTTTCTTT | CASSRGCTAFF
. | TRBD2 | TRBJ2-7 | TRBV28 | TGTGCCAGCAGCCCCGGGACTAGTAATTCCTACGAGCAGTACTTC | CASSPGTSNSYEQYF
once | . | TRBJ2-2 | TRBV2 | TGTGCCAGCAGGGGGGAGGCCGGGGAGCTGTTTTTT | CASRGEAGELFF
. | TRBD2 | TRBJ2-2 | TRBV28 | TGTGCCAGCAGTTCCTTAGCGGGAGGAGGCGGGGAGCTGTTTTTT | CASSSLAGGGGELFF
. | . | TRBJ1-2 | TRBV6-5 | TGTGCCAGCAGTTCGAGTAACTATGGCTACACCTTC | CASSSSNYGYTF
. | TRBD1 | TRBJ2-1 | TRBV29-1 | TGCAGCGAGGGGAGCGGCAGGGGGACGAATGAGCAGTTCTTC | CSEGSGRGTNEQFF
. | . | TRBJ2-3 | TRBV29-1 | TGCAGCGTTGTCAGAGACAAGCGCACAGATACGCAGTATTTT | CSVVRDKRTDTQYF
. | . | TRBJ1-4 | TRBV5-1 | TGCGCCAGCAGCCTTGACACTTATAATGAAAAACTGTTTTTT | CASSLDTYNEKLFF
. | . | TRBJ2-3 | TRBV5-4 | TGTGCCAGCAGCTTGGGGCCGGCTAGACTCACAGATACGCAGTATTTT | CASSLGPARLTDTQYF
. | TRBD1 | TRBJ1-5 | TRBV7-2 | TGTGCCAGCAGCGGAGGCGGGACAGGGGGTGTTCAGCCCCAGCATTTT | CASSGGGTGGVQPQHF
few | . | TRBJ2-7 | TRBV18 | TGTGCCAGCTCACCTGGTCTCACAGGCTCCTACGAGCAGTACTTC | CASSPGLTGSYEQYF
once | . | TRBJ1-5 | TRBV7-9 | TGTGCCAGCAGCTTATCGGACGGGGATCAGCCCCAGCATTTT | CASSLSDGDQPQHF
. | TRBD1 | TRBJ2-1 | TRBV10-2 | TGCGCCAGCAGTGACGACAGGGTGAATGAGCAGTTCTTC | CASSDDRVNEQFF
. | . | TRBJ2-5 | TRBV15 | TGTGCCACCAGCAGAGATCCTCGTTCGGAGGAGACCCAGTACTTC | CATSRDPRSEETQYF
. | . | TRBJ1-5 | TRBV6-5 | TGTGCCAGCAGTTACGCTAAGGGTCAGGGTCAGCCCCAGCATTTT | CASSYAKGQGQPQHF
. | TRBD1 | TRBJ2-2 | TRBV28 | TGTGCCAGCAGTTCAGAGACAGGGTCCGGGGAGCTGTTTTTT | CASSSETGSGELFF
few | . | TRBJ1-3 | TRBV18 | TGTGCCAGCTCGTCGGGACTCGGCGAGGGAAACACCATATATTTT | CASSSGLGEGNTIYF
once | TRBD1 | TRBJ2-1 | TRBV6-6 | TGTGCCACCACGACAGGGCGGAATGAGCAGTTCTTC | CATTTGRNEQFF
. | TRBD1 | TRBJ1-3 | TRBV4-1 | TGCGCCAGCAGCCAAGATAAGGAGACAGGGAATCTGGACACCATATATTTT | CASSQDKETGNLDTIYF
. | TRBD1 | TRBJ2-3 | TRBV29-1 | TGCAGCGCTGATCGGACAGGGGCAAAAGATACGCAGTATTTT | CSADRTGAKDTQYF
few | TRBD1 | TRBJ2-1 | TRBV27 | TGTGCCAGCAGTTTAATCGGGCAGGGGGCGCGGAATGAGCAGTTCTTC | CASSLIGQGARNEQFF
few | TRBD2 | TRBJ2-5 | TRBV29-1 | TGCAGCGTTGAGGATAGCGGGTCCGGAGAGACCCAGTACTTC | CSVEDSGSGETQYF
. | . | TRBJ1-5 | TRBV28 | TGTGCCAGCAGGTTGGGGACATCAAATCAGCCCCAGCATTTT | CASRLGTSNQPQHF
. | . | TRBJ2-5 | TRBV18 | TGTGCCAGCTCACCCCGGACCAACACTAGAGAGACCCAGTACTTC | CASSPRTNTRETQYF
. | . | TRBJ2-1 | TRBV7-9 | TGTGCCAGCAGCGGGGGCCTAGCCGGAAACTACAATGAGCAGTTCTTC | CASSGGLAGNYNEQFF
. | . | TRBJ1-4 | TRBV25-1 | TGTGCCAGCAGTGAGAACCAGGACAGCTTAAATGAAAAACTGTTTTTT | CASSENQDSLNEKLFF
. | TRBD1 | TRBJ2-1 | TRBV28 | TGTGCCAGCAGACATATACAGGGGGCGACTTACAATGAGCAGTTCTTC | CASRHIQGATYNEQFF